The present T cell receptor (beta chain) was sequenced within a study of T cells in Graves' hyperthyroidism and ophthalmopathy. Notes on the study in general: In simple terms, a model built on 13 V-J features told ophthalmopathy apart from stable hyperthyroidism. The majority of expanded thyroid clonotypes above 0.001 also appeared in blood.

Trimming pared 6 bases from V and 10 bases from J, leaving 19 bases between. The CDR3 is made up of 15 amino acids. Germline-derived CDR1 and CDR2 are MDHEN and SYDVKM. This clonotype was detected ten times or more. The antigen is not known. Amplified TCR beta CDR3 regions derived from RNA transcripts. Initially, a first-round RT-PCR of the TCR CDR3 employed the HTBI primer set. TCRdb fed the multiplex PCR reads into MiXCR, producing one record per CDR3 protein. The profile shows 550,000 to 600,000 distinct CDR3 sequences, about 43% of them singletons. The diagnostic basis comprised clinical symptoms, serum thyroxine and TRAb, thyroid ultrasound and orbital computed tomography.

This clonotype was obtained from an adult woman with Graves' disease, either hyperthyroidism or ophthalmopathy (not recorded which). Material: peripheral blood or thyroid tissue (not recorded which). The chain employs TRBV28 and TRBJ1-6; tentative D call: TRBD1 (5 bases). The CDR3 protein is CASSKPGRRDSPLHF. The CDR3 bases are TGTGCCAGCAGCAAACCGGGGCGACGGGACTCACCCCTCCACTTT.